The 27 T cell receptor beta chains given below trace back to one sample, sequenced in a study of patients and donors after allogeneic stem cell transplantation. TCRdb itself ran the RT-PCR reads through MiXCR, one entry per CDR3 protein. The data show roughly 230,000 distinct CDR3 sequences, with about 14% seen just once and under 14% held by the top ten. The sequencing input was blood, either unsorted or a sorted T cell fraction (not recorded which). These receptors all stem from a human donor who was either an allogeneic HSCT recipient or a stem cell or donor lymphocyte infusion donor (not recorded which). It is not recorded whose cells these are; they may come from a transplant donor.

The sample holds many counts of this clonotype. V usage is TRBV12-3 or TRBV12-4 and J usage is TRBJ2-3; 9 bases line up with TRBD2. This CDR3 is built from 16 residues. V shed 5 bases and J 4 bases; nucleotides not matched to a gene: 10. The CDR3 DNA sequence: TGTGCCAGCAGTACCGTGCGGGGGGGCTTCGCAGATACGCAGTATTTT. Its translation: CASSTVRGGFADTQYF.

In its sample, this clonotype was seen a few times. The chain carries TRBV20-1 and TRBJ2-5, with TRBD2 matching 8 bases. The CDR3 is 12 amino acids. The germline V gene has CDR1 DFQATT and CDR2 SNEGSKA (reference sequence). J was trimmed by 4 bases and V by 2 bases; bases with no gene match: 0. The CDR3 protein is CSARLAGETQYF. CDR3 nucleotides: TGCAGTGCTAGACTAGCGGGAGAGACCCAGTACTTC.

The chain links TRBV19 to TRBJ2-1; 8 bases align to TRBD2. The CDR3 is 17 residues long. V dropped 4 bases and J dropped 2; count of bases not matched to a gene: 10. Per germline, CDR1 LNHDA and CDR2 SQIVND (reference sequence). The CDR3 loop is CASSTSRTGGPYNEQFF. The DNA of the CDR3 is TGTGCCAGTAGTACCTCCCGAACGGGAGGGCCCTACAATGAGCAGTTCTTC.

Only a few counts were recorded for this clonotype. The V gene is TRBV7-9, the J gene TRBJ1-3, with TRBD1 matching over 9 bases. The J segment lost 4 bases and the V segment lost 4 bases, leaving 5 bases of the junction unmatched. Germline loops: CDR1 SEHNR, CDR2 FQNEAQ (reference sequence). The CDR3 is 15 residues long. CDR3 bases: TGTGCCAGCAGCTATACCGGGACAGGGGGAAACACCATATATTTT. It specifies CASSYTGTGGNTIYF. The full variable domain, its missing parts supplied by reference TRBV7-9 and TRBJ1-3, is DTGVSQNPRHKITKRGQNVTFRCDPISEHNRLYWYRQTLGQGPEFLTYFQNEAQLEKSRLLSDRFSAERPKGSFSTLEIQRTEQGDSAMYLCASSYTGTGGNTIYFGEGSWLTVV.

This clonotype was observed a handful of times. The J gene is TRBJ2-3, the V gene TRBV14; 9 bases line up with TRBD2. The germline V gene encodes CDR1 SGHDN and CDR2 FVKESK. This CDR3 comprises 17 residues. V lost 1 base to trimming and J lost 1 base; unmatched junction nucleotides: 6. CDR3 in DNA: TGTGCCAGCAGCCAAGGACGTAGCGGGGGACGCACAGATACGCAGTATTTT. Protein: CASSQGRSGGRTDTQYF. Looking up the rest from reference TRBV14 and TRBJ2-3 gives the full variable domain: EAGVTQFPSHSVIEKGQTVTLRCDPISGHDNLYWYRRVMGKEIKFLLHFVKESKQDESGMPNNRFLAERTGGTYSTLKVQPAELEDSGVYFCASSQGRSGGRTDTQYFGPGTRLTVL.

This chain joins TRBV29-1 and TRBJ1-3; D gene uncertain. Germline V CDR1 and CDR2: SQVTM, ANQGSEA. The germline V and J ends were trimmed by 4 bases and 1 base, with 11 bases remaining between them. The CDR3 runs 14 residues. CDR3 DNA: TGCAGCGTTGGGCAGGCCTCATCTGGAAACACCATATATTTT. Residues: CSVGQASSGNTIYF.

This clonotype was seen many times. The CDR3 reads CASRRGTGDTQYF. The CDR3 coding sequence is TGTGCCAGCCGTCGTGGTACGGGAGATACGCAGTATTTT. This chain uses TRBV6-1 with TRBJ2-3; D is unresolved. The length of the CDR3 is 13 residues. V was cut by 8 bases and J by 5 bases, with 14 bases left in between. CDR1 and CDR2 (germline): MNHNS, SASEGT.

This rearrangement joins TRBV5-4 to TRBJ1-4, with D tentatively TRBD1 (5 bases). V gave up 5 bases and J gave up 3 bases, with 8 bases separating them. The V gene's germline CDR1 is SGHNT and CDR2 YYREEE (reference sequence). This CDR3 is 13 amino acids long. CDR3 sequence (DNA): TGTGCCAGCAGTATGGGGGCTAATGAAAAACTGTTTTTT. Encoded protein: CASSMGANEKLFF.

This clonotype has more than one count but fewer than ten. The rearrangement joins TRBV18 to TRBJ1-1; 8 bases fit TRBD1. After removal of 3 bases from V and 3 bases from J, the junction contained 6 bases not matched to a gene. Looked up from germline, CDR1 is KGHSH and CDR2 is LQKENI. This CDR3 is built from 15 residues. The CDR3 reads CASSPDRVQDTEAFF. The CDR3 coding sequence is TGTGCCAGCTCACCGGACAGGGTCCAAGACACTGAAGCTTTCTTT. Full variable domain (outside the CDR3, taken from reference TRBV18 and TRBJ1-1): NAGVMQNPRHLVRRRGQEARLRCSPMKGHSHVYWYRQLPEEGLKFMVYLQKENIIDESGMPKERFSAEFPKEGPSILRIQQVVRGDSAAYFCASSPDRVQDTEAFFGQGTRLTVV.

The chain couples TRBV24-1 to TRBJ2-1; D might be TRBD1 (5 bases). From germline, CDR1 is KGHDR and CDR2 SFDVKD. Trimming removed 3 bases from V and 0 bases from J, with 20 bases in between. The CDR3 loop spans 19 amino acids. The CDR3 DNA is TGTGCCACCAGTGATCCAACCCAGGGCCCTGGTAGCTCCTACAATGAGCAGTTCTTC. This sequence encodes CATSDPTQGPGSSYNEQFF.

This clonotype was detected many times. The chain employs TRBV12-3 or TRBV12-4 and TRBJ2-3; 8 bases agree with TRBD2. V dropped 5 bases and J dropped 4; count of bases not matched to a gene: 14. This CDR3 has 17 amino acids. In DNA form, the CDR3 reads TGTGCCAGCAGTCCCGGGAGGGGATTTGGAGGGGCAGATACGCAGTATTTT. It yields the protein CASSPGRGFGGADTQYF.

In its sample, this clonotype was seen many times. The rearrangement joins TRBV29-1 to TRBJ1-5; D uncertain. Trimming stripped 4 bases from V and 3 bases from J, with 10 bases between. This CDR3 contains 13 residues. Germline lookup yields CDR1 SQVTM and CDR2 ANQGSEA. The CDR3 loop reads CSVGRDYNQPQHF. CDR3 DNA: TGCAGCGTTGGGAGGGATTACAATCAGCCCCAGCATTTT.

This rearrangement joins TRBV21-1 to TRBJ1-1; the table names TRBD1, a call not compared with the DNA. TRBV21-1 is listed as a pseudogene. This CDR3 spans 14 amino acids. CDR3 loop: CASSKLGRPPEAFF. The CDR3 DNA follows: TGTGCCAGCAGCAAATTGGGCAGGCCCCCTGAAGCTTTCTTT.

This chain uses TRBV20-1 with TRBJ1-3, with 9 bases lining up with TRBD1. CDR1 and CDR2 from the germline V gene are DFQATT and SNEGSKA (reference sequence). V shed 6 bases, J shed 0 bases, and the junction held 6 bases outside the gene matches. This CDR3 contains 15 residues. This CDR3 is CSALDRGYSGNTIYF. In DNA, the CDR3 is TGCAGTGCCCTGGACAGGGGCTACTCTGGAAACACCATATATTTT.

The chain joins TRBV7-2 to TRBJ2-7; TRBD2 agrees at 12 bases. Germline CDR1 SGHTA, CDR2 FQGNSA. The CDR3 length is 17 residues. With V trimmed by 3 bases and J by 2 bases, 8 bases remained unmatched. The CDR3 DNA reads TGTGCCAGCAGCTTGAGGACTAGCGGGGTTCTCCCCTACGAGCAGTACTTC. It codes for CASSLRTSGVLPYEQYF.

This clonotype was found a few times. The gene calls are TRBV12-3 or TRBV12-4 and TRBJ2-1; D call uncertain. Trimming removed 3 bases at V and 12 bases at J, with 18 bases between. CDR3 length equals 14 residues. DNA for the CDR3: TGTGCCAGCAGTTTCATTCAGGTGGCCTACGGGCAGTTCTTC. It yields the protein CASSFIQVAYGQFF.

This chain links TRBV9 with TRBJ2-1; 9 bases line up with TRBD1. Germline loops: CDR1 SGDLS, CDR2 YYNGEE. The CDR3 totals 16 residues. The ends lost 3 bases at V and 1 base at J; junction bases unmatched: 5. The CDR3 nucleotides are TGTGCCAGCAGCGGGGGGACAGGGATATCCTACAATGAGCAGTTCTTC. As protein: CASSGGTGISYNEQFF.

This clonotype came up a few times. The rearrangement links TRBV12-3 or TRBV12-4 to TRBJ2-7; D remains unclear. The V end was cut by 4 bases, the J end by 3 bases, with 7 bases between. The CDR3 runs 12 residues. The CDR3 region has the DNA TGTGCCAGCAGTTCCGGTGACTACGAGCAGTACTTC. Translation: CASSSGDYEQYF.

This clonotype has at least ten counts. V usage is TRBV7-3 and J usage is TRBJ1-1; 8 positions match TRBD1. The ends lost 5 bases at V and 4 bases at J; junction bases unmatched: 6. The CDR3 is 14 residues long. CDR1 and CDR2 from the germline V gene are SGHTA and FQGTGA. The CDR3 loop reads CASSTTGGGTEAFF. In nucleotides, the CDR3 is TGTGCCAGCAGCACAACAGGGGGTGGCACTGAAGCTTTCTTT.

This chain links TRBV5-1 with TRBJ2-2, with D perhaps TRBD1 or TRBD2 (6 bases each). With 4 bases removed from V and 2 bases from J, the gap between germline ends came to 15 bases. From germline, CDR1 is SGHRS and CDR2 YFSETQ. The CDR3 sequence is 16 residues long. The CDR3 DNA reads TGCGCCAGCAGCCCAATCGGGGGCTTAAACACCGGGGAGCTGTTTTTT. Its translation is CASSPIGGLNTGELFF.

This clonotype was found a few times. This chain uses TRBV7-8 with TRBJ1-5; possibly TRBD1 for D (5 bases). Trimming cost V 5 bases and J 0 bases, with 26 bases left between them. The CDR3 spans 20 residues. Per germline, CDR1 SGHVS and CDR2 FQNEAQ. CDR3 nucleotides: TGTGCCAGCAGCCCAAGAGCGAGAAAGGACGGGGCTTATAGCAATCAGCCCCAGCATTTT. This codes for CASSPRARKDGAYSNQPQHF.

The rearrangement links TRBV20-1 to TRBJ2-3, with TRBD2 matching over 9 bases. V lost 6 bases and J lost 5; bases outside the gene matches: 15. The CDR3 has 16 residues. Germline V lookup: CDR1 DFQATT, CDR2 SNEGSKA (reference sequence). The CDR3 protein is CSATGARGRAVDTQYF. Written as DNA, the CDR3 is TGCAGTGCAACCGGCGCCCGCGGGAGGGCCGTAGATACGCAGTATTTT.

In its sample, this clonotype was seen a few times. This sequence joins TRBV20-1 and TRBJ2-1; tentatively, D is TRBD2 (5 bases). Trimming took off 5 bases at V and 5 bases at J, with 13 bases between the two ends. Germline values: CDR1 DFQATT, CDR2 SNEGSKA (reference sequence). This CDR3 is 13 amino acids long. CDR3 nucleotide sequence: TGCAGTGCTCCGGAGCGGTGGGACAATGAGCAGTTCTTC. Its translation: CSAPERWDNEQFF.

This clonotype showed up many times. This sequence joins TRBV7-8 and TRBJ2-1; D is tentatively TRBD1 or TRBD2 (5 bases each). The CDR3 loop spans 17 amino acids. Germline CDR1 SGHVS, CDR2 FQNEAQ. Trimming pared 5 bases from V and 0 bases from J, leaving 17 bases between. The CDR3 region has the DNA TGTGCCAGCAGCCGGACCCTACCAGGGAGCTCCTACAATGAGCAGTTCTTC. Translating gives CASSRTLPGSSYNEQFF. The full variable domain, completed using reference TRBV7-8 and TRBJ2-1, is GAGVSQSPRYKVAKRGQDVALRCDPISGHVSLFWYQQALGQGPEFLTYFQNEAQLDKSGLPSDRFFAERPEGSVSTLKIQRTQQEDSAVYLCASSRTLPGSSYNEQFFGPGTRLTVL.

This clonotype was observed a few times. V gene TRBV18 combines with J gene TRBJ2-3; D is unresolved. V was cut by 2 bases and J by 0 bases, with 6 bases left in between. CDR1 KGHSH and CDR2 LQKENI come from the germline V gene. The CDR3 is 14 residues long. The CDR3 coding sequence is TGTGCCAGCTCACCAATGGCTAGCACAGATACGCAGTATTTT. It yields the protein CASSPMASTDTQYF.

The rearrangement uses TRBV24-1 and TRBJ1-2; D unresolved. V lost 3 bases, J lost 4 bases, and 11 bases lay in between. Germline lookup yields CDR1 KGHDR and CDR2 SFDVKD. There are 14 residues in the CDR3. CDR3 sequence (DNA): TGTGCCACCAGTGATCCTGGCAAGACCTATGGCTACACCTTC. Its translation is CATSDPGKTYGYTF.

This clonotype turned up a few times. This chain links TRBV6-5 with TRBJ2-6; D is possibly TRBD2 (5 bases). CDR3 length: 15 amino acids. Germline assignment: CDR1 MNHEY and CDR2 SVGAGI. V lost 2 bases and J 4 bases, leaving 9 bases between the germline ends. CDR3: CASSYRGRGANVLTF. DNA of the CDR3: TGTGCCAGCAGTTACCGGGGAAGAGGGGCCAACGTCCTGACTTTC.